This T cell receptor beta chain was sequenced for a study of control samples from healthy donors and cancer patients (dated by TCRdb to 2020 to 2021). The germline V end is reduced by 4 bases and the J end by 3 bases; junction bases left unmatched: 9. The CDR3 contains 15 residues, cysteine and phenylalanine counted. The CDR3 DNA has 45 bases and is translated from base 1. From the germline V gene, CDR1 is SGHRS and CDR2 is YFSETQ. On this clone itself: The antigen it binds to is not known. Per-base qualities were not stored, and no clone one base away is much larger.

Preparation of the library involved the immunoSEQ multiplex PCR assay. Sourced from immuneACCESS, this table was stored by TCRdb with only in-frame sequences that have V and J called. A share of the clones is absent; for the studies checked, an unresolved V gene accounts for under half, and the remainder has no known explanation. This sample gives 100,000 or so clones in total; roughly 86% of them show up just once. Of the sample, about 1.3% falls within the top ten clones. The receptor comes from a woman aged 45-65 years in good health. This chain is built from TRBV5-1 and TRBJ1-2; TRBD1 fits 7 bases in the junction. The sample taken for sequencing was blood. The DNA sequence follows: TGCGCCAGCAGCGTCGGGACAGTGAGTGACTATGGCTACACCTTC. Its protein product is CASSVGTVSDYGYTF.